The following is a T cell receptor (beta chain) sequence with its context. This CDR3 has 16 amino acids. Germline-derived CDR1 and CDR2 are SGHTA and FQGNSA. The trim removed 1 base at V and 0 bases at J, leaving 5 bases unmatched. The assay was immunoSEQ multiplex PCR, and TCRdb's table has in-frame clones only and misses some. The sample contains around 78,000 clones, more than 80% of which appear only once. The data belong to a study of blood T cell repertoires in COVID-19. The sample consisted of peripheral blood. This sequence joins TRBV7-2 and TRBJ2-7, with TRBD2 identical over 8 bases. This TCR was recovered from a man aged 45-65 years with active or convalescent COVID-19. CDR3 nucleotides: TGTGCCAGCAGCTTAGAGACTAGCGTTAGCTCCTACGAGCAGTACTTC. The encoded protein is CASSLETSVSSYEQYF.